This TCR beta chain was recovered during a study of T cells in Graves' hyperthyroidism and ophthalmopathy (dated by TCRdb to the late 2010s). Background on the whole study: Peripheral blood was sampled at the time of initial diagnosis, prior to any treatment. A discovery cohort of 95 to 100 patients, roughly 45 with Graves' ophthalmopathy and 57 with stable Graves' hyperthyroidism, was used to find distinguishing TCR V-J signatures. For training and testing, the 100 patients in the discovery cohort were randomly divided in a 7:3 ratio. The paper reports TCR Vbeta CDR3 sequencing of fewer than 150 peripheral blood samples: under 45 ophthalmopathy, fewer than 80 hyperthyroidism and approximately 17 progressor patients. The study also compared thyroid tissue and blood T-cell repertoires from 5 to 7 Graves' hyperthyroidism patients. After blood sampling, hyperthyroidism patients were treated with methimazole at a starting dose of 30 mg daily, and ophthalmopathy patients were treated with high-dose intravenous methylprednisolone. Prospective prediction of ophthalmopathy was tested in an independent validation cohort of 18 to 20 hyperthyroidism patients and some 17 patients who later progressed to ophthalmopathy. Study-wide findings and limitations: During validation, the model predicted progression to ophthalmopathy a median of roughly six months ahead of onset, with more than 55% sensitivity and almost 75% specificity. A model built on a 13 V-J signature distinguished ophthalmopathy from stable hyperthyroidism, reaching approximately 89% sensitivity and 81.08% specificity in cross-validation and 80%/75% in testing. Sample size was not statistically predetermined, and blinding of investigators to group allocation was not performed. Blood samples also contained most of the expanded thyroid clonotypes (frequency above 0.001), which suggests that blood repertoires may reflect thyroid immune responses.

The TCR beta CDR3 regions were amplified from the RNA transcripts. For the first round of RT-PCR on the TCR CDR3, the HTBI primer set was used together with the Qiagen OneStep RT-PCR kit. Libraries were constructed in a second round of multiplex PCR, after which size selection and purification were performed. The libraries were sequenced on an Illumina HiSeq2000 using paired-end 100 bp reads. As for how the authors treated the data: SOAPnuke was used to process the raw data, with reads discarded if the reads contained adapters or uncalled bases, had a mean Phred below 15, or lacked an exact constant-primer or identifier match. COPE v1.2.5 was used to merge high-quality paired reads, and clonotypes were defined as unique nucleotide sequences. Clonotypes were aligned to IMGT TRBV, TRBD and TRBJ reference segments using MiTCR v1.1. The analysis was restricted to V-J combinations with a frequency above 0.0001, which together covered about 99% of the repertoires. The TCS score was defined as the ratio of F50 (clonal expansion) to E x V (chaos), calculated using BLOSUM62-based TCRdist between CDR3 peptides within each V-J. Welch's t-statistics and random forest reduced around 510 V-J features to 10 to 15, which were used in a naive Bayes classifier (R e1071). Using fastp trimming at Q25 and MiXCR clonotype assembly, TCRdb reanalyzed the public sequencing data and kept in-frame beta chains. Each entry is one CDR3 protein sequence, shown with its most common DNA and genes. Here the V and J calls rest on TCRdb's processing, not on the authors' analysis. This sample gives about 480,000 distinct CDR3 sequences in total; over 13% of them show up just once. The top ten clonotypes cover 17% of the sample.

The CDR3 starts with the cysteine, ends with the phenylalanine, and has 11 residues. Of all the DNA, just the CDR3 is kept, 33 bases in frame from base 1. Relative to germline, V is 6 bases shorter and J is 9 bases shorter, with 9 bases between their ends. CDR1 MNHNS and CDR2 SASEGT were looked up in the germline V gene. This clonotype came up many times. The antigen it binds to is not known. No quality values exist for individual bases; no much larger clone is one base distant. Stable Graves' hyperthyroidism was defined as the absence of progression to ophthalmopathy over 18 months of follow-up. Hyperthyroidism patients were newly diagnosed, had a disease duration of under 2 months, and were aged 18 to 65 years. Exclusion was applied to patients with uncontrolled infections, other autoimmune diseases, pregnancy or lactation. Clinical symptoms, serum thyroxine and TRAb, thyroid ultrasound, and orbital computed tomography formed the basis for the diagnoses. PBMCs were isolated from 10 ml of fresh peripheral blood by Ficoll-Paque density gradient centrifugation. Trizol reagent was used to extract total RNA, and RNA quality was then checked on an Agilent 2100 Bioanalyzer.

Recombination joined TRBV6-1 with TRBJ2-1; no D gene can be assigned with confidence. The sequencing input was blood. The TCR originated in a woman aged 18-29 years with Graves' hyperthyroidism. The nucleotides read TGTGCCAGCAGCCCCTGGATTGAGCAGTTCTTC. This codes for CASSPWIEQFF.